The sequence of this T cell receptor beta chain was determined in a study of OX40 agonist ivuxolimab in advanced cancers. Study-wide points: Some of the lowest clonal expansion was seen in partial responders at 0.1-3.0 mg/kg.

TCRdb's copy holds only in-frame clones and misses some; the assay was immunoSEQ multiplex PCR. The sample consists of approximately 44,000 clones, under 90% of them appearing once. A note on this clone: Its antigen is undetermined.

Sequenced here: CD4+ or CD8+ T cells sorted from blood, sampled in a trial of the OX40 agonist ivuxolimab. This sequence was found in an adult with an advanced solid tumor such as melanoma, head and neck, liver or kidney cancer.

CDR3 coding DNA: TGTGCCAGCAGCGACCCACTTGTTAGTGTTGAGAAGCAGTACTTC. Translation: CASSDPLVSVEKQYF. The chain has TRBV5-4 and TRBJ2-7; D gene unclear. The CDR3 consists of 15 residues. The germline gives CDR1 SGHNT, CDR2 YYREEE (reference sequence). V was trimmed by 4 bases and J by 8 bases, leaving 22 bases between them. The entire variable domain, with the rest obtained from reference TRBV5-4 and TRBJ2-7, is as follows: ETGVTQSPTHLIKTRGQQVTLRCSSQSGHNTVSWYQQALGQGPQFIFQYYREEENGRGNFPPRFSGLQFPNYSSELNVNALELDDSALYLCASSDPLVSVEKQYFGPGTRLTVT.